This is a list of T cell receptor beta chains from one sample in a study of T cell responses to AZD1222 COVID-19 vaccine. The protocol was immunoSEQ multiplex PCR, while the TCRdb copy is restricted to in-frame clones and leaves out a portion. Here the sample spans roughly 150,000 clones, approximately 89% being singletons. This sample comprised peripheral blood, obtained on day 0 of AZD1222 vaccination. These receptors all come from an adult in good health. CDR3s include the opening cysteine and the closing phenylalanine or tryptophan.

v_gene,CDR3aa
TRBV19,CASTRTGSGANVLTF
TRBV13,CASSRHDRPGTDTQYF
TRBV21-1,CASIPGQVINYGYTF
TRBV15,CATSRGRASDGGNEQFF
TRBV7-3,CATGPGGSSYNEQFF
TRBV7-8,CASSLTPGAGSGELFF
TRBV7-9,CASSFGTGEETQYF
TRBV14,CASSQGSGGTEAFF
TRBV6-2/TRBV6-3,CASSYSIRGGGQETQYF
TRBV4-1,CASSHPPGLGPYNEQFF
TRBV11-3,CASSLDHEQFF
TRBV6-2/TRBV6-3,CASSADREPYNEQFF
TRBV13,CASSLRLAGYEQYF
TRBV9,CASSAHTGTSWQYF
TRBV29-1,CSVEPGNTEAFF
TRBV19,CASTPGDRTHGYTF
TRBV5-8,CASSVGQNVYGYTF
TRBV2,CASRDSGANVLTF
TRBV2,CASSEPGLAEYNEQFF
TRBV14,CASSQEGYFETQYF
TRBV30,CAWSPPGQGNYGYTF
TRBV12-3/TRBV12-4,CASSSGPKGGYTF
TRBV4-3,CASSPSTGVQETQYF
TRBV6-1,CASSEAPGADEKLFF
TRBV6-5,CASGAGEETQYF
TRBV9,CASSRRSAAGSINEQFF
TRBV29-1,CSYSTSGIGYEQYF
TRBV19,CASRSLVSLVDSPLHF
TRBV2,CASREAYNEQFF
TRBV3-1/TRBV3-2,CASSQGTSPGELFF
TRBV6-5,CASRRGENQPQHF
TRBV7-8,CASSNRDRVQPQHF
TRBV6-5,CASIPGGAEAFF
TRBV5-1,CASSLAPFAANEKLFF
TRBV19,CASSPKGGWVYGYTF
TRBV9,CASSPRTGGPYEQYF
TRBV21-1,CASSKNTPRDYGYTF
TRBV4-3,CASSQVLGGEQYF
TRBV27,CASSFRTEASPLHF
TRBV29-1,CSVSHAGPTKNIQYF
TRBV6-5,CASRSANSGNTIYF
TRBV20-1,CSARVGTQFF
TRBV6-2/TRBV6-3,CASSPRGRLYEQYF
TRBV12-3/TRBV12-4,CASRLEGQPQHF
TRBV3-1/TRBV3-2,CASSHLGTNEKLFF
TRBV6-5,CASSYGLAGVRHEQFF
TRBV30,CACNTGAPYEQYF
TRBV24-1,CATSDRGRETQYF
TRBV20-1,CSASSASGKNTYEQYF
TRBV2,CASTGAEAFF
TRBV6-6,CASRTGFGYTF
TRBV7-9,CASSQENLGAFF
TRBV6-5,CASSYSWQGKNIQYF
TRBV27,CASSPRQVPAYEQYF